Below, one TCR beta chain is given with its context. The identical CDR3 is also encoded by other nucleotide sequences in the sample. This sample was taken from a study of sequential checkpoint blockade in melanoma. Treatment defined: randomized to nivolumab then ipilimumab (arm A) or the reverse (arm B). Sequencing was performed with immunoSEQ multiplex PCR; in TCRdb, only in-frame clones are kept and a portion is missing. The sample shows 17,000 or so clones, 56% of them seen only once. This clonotype was sampled from a human donor with melanoma. The sequencing here drew on CD8+ T cells sorted from blood (inferred from file names), taken from a patient given nivolumab and ipilimumab in sequence.

For the CDR3, the DNA is TGTGCCAGCAGCTTGGCCGGCGGGGCGCACTACGAGCAGTACTTC. Its protein is CASSLAGGAHYEQYF. V is TRBV5-6 and J is TRBJ2-7; tentative D call: TRBD2 (6 bases). The CDR3 covers 15 residues. Trimming shortened V by 0 bases and J by 3 bases, and 13 bases separated the two germline ends. Germline CDR1 reads SGHDT; CDR2 reads YYEEEE.